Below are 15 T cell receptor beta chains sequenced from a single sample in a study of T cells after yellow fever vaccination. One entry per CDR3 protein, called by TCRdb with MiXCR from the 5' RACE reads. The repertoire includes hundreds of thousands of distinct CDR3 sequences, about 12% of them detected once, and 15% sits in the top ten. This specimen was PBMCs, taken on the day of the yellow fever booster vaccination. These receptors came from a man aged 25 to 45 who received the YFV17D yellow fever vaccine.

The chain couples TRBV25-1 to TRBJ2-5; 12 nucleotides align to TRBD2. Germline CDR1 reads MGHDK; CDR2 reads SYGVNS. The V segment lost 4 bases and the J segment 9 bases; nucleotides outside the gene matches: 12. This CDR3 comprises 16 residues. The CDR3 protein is CASSAPGLAGVGAQYF. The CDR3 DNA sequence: TGTGCCAGCAGTGCTCCGGGACTAGCGGGTGTCGGGGCCCAGTACTTC.

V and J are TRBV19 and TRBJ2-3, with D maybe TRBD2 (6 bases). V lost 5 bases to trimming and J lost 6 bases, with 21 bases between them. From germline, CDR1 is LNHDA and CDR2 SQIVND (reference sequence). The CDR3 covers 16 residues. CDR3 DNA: TGTGCCAGTAGTGGGCTAGCGAGATACGGGTCCGATACGCAGTATTTT. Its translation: CASSGLARYGSDTQYF. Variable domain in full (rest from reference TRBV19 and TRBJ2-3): DGGITQSPKYLFRKEGQNVTLSCEQNLNHDAMYWYRQDPGQGLRLIYYSQIVNDFQKGDIAEGYSVSREKKESFPLTVTSAQKNPTAFYLCASSGLARYGSDTQYFGPGTRLTVL.

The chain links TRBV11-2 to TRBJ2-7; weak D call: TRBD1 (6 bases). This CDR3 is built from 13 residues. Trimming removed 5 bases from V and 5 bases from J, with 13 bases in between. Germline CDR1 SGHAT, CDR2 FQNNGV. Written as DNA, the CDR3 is TGTGCCAGCAGCGTCACAGGGTTGGACGAGCAGTACTTC. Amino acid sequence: CASSVTGLDEQYF.

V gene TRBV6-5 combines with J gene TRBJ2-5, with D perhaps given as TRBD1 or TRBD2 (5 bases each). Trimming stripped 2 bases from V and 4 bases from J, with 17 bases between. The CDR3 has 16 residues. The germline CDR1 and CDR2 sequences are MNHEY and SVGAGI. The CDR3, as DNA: TGTGCCAGCAGTTACGCCCAGAGGGGAAAGGGAGAGACCCAGTACTTC. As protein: CASSYAQRGKGETQYF.

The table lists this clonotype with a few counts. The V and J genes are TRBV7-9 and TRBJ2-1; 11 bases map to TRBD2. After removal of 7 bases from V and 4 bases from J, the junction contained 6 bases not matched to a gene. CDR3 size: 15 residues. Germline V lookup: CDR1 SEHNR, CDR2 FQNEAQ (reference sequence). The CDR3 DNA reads TGTGCCAGCACCAGAACTAGCGGGAGTTACAATGAGCAGTTCTTC. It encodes CASTRTSGSYNEQFF.

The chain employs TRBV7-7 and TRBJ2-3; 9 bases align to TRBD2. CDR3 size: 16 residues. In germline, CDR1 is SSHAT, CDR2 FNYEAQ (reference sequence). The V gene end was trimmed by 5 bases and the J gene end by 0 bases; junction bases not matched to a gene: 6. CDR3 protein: CASSPGLATSTDTQYF. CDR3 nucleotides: TGTGCCAGCAGCCCGGGACTAGCCACGAGCACAGATACGCAGTATTTT.

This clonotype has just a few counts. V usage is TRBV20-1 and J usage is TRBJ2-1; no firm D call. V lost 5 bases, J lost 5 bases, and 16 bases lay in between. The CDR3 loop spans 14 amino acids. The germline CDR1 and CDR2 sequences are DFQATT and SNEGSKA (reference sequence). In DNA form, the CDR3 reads TGCAGTGCTGTAGACCCAGGACCAAACAATGAGCAGTTCTTC. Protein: CSAVDPGPNNEQFF.

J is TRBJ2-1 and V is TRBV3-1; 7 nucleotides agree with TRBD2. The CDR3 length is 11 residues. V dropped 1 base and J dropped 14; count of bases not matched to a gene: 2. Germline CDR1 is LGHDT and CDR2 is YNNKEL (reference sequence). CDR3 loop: CASSQGTREFF. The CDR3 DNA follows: TGTGCCAGCAGCCAAGGGACTAGGGAGTTCTTC.

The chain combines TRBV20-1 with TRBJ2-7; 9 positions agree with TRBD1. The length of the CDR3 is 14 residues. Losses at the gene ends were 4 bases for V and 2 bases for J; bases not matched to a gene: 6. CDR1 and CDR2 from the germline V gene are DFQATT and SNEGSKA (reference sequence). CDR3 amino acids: CSATGQGLTYEQYF. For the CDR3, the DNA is TGCAGTGCTACAGGACAGGGGTTAACCTACGAGCAGTACTTC.

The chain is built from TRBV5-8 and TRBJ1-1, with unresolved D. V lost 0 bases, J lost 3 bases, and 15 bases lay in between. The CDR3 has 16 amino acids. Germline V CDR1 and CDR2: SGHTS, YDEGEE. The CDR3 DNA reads TGTGCCAGCAGCTTGGTGCACGGACCGAGTTACACTGAAGCTTTCTTT. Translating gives CASSLVHGPSYTEAFF.

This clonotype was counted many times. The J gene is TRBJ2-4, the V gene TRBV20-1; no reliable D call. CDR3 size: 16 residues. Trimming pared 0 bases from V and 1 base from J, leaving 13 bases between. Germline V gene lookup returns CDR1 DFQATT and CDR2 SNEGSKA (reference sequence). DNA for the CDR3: TGCAGTGCTAGAGATCTAGTAGATTTCGCCAAAAACATTCAGTACTTC. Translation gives CSARDLVDFAKNIQYF.

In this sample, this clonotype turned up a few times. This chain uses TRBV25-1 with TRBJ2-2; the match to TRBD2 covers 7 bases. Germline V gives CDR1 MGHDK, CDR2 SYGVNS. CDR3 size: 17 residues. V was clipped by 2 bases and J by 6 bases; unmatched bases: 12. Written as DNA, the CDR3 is TGTGCCAGCAGTGAAAGGACGGCGGGAGTTGCAGCCGGGGAGCTGTTTTTT. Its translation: CASSERTAGVAAGELFF.

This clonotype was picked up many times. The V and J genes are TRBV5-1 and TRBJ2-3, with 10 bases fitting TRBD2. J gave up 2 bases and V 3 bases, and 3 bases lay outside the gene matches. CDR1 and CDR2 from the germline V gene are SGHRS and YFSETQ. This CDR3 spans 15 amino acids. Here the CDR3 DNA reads TGCGCCAGCAGCTCACTAGCGGGGCCCACAGATACGCAGTATTTT. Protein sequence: CASSSLAGPTDTQYF.

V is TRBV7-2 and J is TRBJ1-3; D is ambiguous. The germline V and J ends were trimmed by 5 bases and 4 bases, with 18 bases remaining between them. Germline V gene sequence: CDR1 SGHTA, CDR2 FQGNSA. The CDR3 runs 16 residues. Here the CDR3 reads CASSISPGSFGNTIYF. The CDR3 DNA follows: TGTGCCAGCAGCATCTCACCAGGATCGTTCGGAAACACCATATATTTT.

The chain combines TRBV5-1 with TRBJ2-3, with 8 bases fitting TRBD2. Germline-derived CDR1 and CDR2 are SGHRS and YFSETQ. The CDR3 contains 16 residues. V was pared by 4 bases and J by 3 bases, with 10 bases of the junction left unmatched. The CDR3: CASSRNSGTETDTQYF. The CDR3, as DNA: TGCGCCAGCAGCCGTAATAGCGGGACCGAGACAGATACGCAGTATTTT. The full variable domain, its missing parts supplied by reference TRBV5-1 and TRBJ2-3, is KAGVTQTPRYLIKTRGQQVTLSCSPISGHRSVSWYQQTPGQGLQFLFEYFSETQRNKGNFPGRFSGRQFSNSRSEMNVSTLELGDSALYLCASSRNSGTETDTQYFGPGTRLTVL.